Listed here are 18 T cell receptor beta chains from one sample, sequenced in a study of blood T cell repertoires in COVID-19 (dated by TCRdb to the early 2020s). Receptor libraries were prepared by the immunoSEQ multiplex PCR assay. This is the immuneACCESS table as TCRdb keeps it, with only in-frame sequences that have V and J called. A part of the clones is gone; compared with another copy, unresolved V genes explain less than half, and the rest is unexplained. In this sample the table shows under 300,000 clones, about 85% of which occur a single time. Clones ranked in the top ten supply approximately 7.5% of the sample. What was sequenced was peripheral blood. Receptors were obtained from a man aged 55 to 70 who had recovered from COVID-19.

The chain joins TRBV3-1 (or the pseudogene TRBV3-2) to TRBJ2-3; 15 bases match TRBD2. Germline trimming cut 4 bases from V and 5 bases from J; bases unmatched to any gene: 16. The CDR3 contains 20 residues. Germline loops: CDR1 LGHDT, CDR2 YNNKEL (reference sequence). CDR3 in DNA: TGTGCCAGCAGCCCCAGCCCCGGGACTAGCGGGGGGCAGGGTGTAGATACGCAGTATTTT. The encoded protein is CASSPSPGTSGGQGVDTQYF.

The chain recombines TRBV18 with TRBJ2-1, with 12 bases that match TRBD1. The trim removed 3 bases at V and 8 bases at J, leaving 5 bases unmatched. CDR3 length: 15 residues. CDR1 and CDR2 (germline): KGHSH, LQKENI. The CDR3 region is CASSPTGQGADEQFF. The CDR3 DNA follows: TGTGCCAGCTCACCGACGGGACAGGGGGCGGATGAGCAGTTCTTC.

This chain connects TRBV27 to TRBJ2-7, with unresolved D. Germline V gene sequence: CDR1 MNHEY, CDR2 SMNVEV (reference sequence). Trimming shortened V by 0 bases and J by 2 bases, and 8 bases separated the two germline ends. This CDR3 comprises 14 residues. The CDR3 sequence is CASSLSAHAYEQYF. Here the CDR3 DNA reads TGTGCCAGCAGTTTATCGGCACATGCCTACGAGCAGTACTTC.

This chain uses TRBV30 with TRBJ1-2; 8 bases are a match to TRBD1. The CDR3 runs to 13 residues. V shed 2 bases and J 5 bases; nucleotides not matched to a gene: 4. Germline assignment: CDR1 GTSNPN and CDR2 SVGIG (reference sequence). The CDR3, as DNA: TGTGCCTGGAGTCCGGACAGGGTGTATGGCTACACCTTC. Residues: CAWSPDRVYGYTF.

The gene calls are TRBV5-4 and TRBJ2-2; the D gene is possibly TRBD1 (5 bases). CDR3 length: 14 amino acids. Germline V gene lookup returns CDR1 SGHNT and CDR2 YYREEE (reference sequence). The V gene lost 0 bases and the J gene lost 9 bases, with 12 bases spanning the gap. CDR3 amino acids: CASSLEPRGWELFF. CDR3 DNA: TGTGCCAGCAGCTTGGAGCCAAGGGGATGGGAGCTGTTTTTT.

This clone was detected only a few times. The chain combines TRBV27 with TRBJ2-7; D possibly corresponds to TRBD2 (6 bases). Trimming shortened V by 6 bases and J by 2 bases, and 20 bases separated the two germline ends. The length of the CDR3 is 16 residues. Germline V gives CDR1 MNHEY, CDR2 SMNVEV (reference sequence). CDR3 in DNA: TGTGCCAGCAGCCCAAGACGGGGGACCCCTACCTACGAGCAGTACTTC. Translated: CASSPRRGTPTYEQYF.

J is TRBJ2-2 and V is TRBV19, with 7 bases aligning to TRBD1. The germline V gene has CDR1 LNHDA and CDR2 SQIVND (reference sequence). J was trimmed by 8 bases and V by 2 bases; bases with no gene match: 8. This CDR3 is 15 amino acids long. CDR3 in DNA: TGTGCCAGTAGTATAACAGGGGCCCCTACGGGGGAGCTGTTTTTT. Its protein product is CASSITGAPTGELFF.

The rearrangement links TRBV18 to TRBJ2-4, with 8 bases lining up with TRBD2. Germline assignment: CDR1 KGHSH and CDR2 LQKENI. J lost 5 bases, V lost 4 bases, and 4 bases had no gene match. The CDR3 has 14 residues. In DNA form, the CDR3 reads TGTGCCAGCTCACTTCGGGAGGGACAAAACATTCAGTACTTC. It codes for CASSLREGQNIQYF.

The chain employs TRBV24-1 and TRBJ1-1; 10 positions agree with TRBD1. V lost 7 bases, J lost 9 bases, and 10 bases stayed unmatched. Germline-derived CDR1 and CDR2 are KGHDR and SFDVKD. This CDR3 contains 14 residues. CDR3 in amino acids: CATRAVGQGGQAFF. CDR3 sequence (DNA): TGTGCCACCAGGGCTGTTGGACAGGGGGGCCAAGCTTTCTTT.

With regard to this clone: Compared with germline, one end of the junction differs, possibly owing to a read error. The chain combines TRBV29-1 with TRBJ2-3; 10 bases map to TRBD1. CDR3 length: 12 residues. Germline values: CDR1 SQVTM, CDR2 ANQGSEA. CDR3 coding DNA: TGCAGCGTCCCGGGACAGGGGAGATGGAGAGTTTTT. Encoded protein: CSVPGQGRWRVF.

This clone was seen just once. The rearrangement links TRBV6-6 to TRBJ1-5, with D unclear. V dropped 2 bases and J dropped 11 bases, with 10 bases sitting between them. The CDR3 length is 12 residues. In germline, CDR1 is MNHNY, CDR2 SVGAGI (reference sequence). This CDR3 reads CASSYDGSAQHF. Written as DNA, the CDR3 is TGTGCCAGCAGTTACGACGGGTCGGCCCAGCATTTT.

This chain connects TRBV4-1 to TRBJ2-7; 9 nucleotides align to TRBD1. This CDR3 region has 15 residues. Per germline, CDR1 MGHRA and CDR2 YSYEKL. After removal of 5 bases from V and 3 bases from J, the junction contained 8 bases not matched to a gene. The CDR3 sequence: CASSAAGQGIYEQYF. The DNA of the CDR3 is TGCGCCAGCAGCGCAGCGGGACAGGGAATCTACGAGCAGTACTTC.

V gene TRBV24-1 combines with J gene TRBJ2-3; D gene uncertain. The CDR3 is made up of 15 amino acids. The germline V gene encodes CDR1 KGHDR and CDR2 SFDVKD. V gave up 3 bases and J gave up 3 bases, with 12 bases separating them. The CDR3 nucleotides read TGTGCCACCAGTGATCATACATCGCAGACAGATACGCAGTATTTT. Protein: CATSDHTSQTDTQYF.

The chain combines TRBV11-2 with TRBJ1-1, with D possibly being TRBD1 (6 bases). In germline, CDR1 is SGHAT, CDR2 FQNNGV. The CDR3 covers 16 residues. The V end lost 3 bases, the J end lost 0 bases, and 14 bases lay between the germline ends. The DNA for the CDR3 is TGTGCCAGCAGCTTCCTGGGGGCCCTCATGAACACTGAAGCTTTCTTT. Its protein product is CASSFLGALMNTEAFF.

The chain couples TRBV27 to TRBJ1-5; maybe TRBD1 (5 bases). Trimming took off 0 bases at V and 4 bases at J, with 10 bases between the two ends. The CDR3 has 15 residues. Per germline, CDR1 MNHEY and CDR2 SMNVEV (reference sequence). The CDR3, as DNA: TGTGCCAGCAGTTTATCGTATGGGGGGAATCAGCCCCAGCATTTT. Encoded protein: CASSLSYGGNQPQHF.

V and J are TRBV11-2 and TRBJ1-5; 7 bases match TRBD1. V trimming: 4 bases; J trimming: 1 base; junction bases outside the gene matches: 4. The CDR3 consists of 15 residues. The germline gives CDR1 SGHAT, CDR2 FQNNGV. Here the CDR3 reads CASSSQGVSNQPQHF. Here the CDR3 DNA reads TGTGCCAGCAGCTCCCAGGGGGTCAGCAATCAGCCCCAGCATTTT.

This clone was detected a few times. This rearrangement joins TRBV19 to TRBJ2-2, with 7 bases aligning to TRBD2. Germline assignment: CDR1 LNHDA and CDR2 SQIVND (reference sequence). V dropped 2 bases and J dropped 3; count of bases not matched to a gene: 6. The CDR3 totals 16 residues. CDR3 bases: TGTGCCAGTAGTATAAGCCGCAGCGGGGACACCGGGGAGCTGTTTTTT. This codes for CASSISRSGDTGELFF.

There are a few counts of this clone. The rearrangement uses TRBV5-1 and TRBJ2-5; perhaps TRBD1 as D (5 bases). The V end lost 4 bases, the J end lost 5 bases, and 12 bases lay between the germline ends. CDR1 and CDR2 from the germline V gene are SGHRS and YFSETQ. The CDR3 has 13 residues. The CDR3 loop reads CASSRQFTETQYF. The DNA for the CDR3 is TGCGCCAGCAGCAGACAGTTCACTGAGACCCAGTACTTC.